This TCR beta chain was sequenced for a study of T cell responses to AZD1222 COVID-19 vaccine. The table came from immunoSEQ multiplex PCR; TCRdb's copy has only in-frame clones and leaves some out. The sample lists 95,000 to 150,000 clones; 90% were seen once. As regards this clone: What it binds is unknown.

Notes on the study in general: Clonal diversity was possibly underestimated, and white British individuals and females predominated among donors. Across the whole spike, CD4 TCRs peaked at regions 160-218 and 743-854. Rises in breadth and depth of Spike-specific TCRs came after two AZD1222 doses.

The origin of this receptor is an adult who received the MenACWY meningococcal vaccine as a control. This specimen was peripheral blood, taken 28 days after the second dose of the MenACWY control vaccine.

The CDR3 is CASSPPGVAKNIQYF. The CDR3 nucleotides are TGTGCCAGCAGCCCACCGGGGGTAGCCAAAAACATTCAGTACTTC. The chain recombines TRBV7-2 with TRBJ2-4; tentative D call: TRBD2 (6 bases). Per the germline V gene, CDR1 is SGHTA and CDR2 is FQGNSA. The CDR3 spans 15 residues. The ends were cut back, 5 bases at V and 0 bases at J, with 11 bases in the middle.